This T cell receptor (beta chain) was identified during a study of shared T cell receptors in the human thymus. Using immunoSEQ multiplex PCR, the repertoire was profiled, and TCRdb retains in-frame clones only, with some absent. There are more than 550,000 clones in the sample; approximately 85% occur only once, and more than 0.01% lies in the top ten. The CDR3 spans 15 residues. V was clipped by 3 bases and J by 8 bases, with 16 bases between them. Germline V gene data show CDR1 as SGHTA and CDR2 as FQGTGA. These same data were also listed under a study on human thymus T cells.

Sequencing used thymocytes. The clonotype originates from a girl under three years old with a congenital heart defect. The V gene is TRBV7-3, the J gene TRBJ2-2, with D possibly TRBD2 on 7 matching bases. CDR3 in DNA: TGTGCCAGCAGCTTTATGGGGGGGGCTGGAGGGGAGCTGTTTTTT. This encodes CASSFMGGAGGELFF.